The 8 T cell receptor beta chains reported below all come from one sample, sequenced in a study of CXCR3-negative and CXCR3-positive naive CD8 T cells. The TRB cDNA libraries were prepared by 5' RACE with UMI labels. Each CDR3 protein gets one entry in TCRdb, which reprocessed the 5' RACE reads and gives no DNA. Its table lists tens of thousands of distinct CDR3 sequences. Sequenced input: naive CXCR3- CD8+ T cells from blood. Subset defined: CD45RO-CCR7+CD27+CD95- naive CD8+ T cells lacking CXCR3 (TNR3-). The receptors stem from a human donor in good health. Some clones in this sample may be carry-over from other donors' samples.

The V and J genes are TRBV27 and TRBJ1-1; TCRdb designates TRBD1, a call that cannot be tested without DNA. Germline V CDR1 and CDR2: MNHEY, SMNVEV (reference sequence). This CDR3 comprises 15 residues. CDR3 in amino acids: CASSFIPPGNTEAFF.

The V call is TRBV7-6, the J call TRBJ2-1; TCRdb indicates TRBD1, and absent DNA this call remains unverified. The CDR3 is 15 residues long. CDR1 and CDR2 from the germline V gene are SGHVS and FNYEAQ. CDR3 loop: CASSLQGSPADEQFF.

V is TRBV7-9 and J is TRBJ2-5; there is no DNA to check the TCRdb D call of TRBD1. The CDR3 is made up of 14 amino acids. Germline loops: CDR1 SEHNR, CDR2 FQNEAQ (reference sequence). CDR3 amino acids: CASSFGREQETQYF.

The chain combines TRBV10-3 with TRBJ2-2. The CDR3 extends over 12 amino acids. Germline values: CDR1 ENHRY, CDR2 SYGVKD. CDR3 loop: CAIKENTGELFF.

CDR3 region: CASSSDPSRGNEQFF. The chain is built from TRBV11-3 and TRBJ2-1; there is no DNA to check the TCRdb D call of TRBD1. In germline, CDR1 is SGHNT, CDR2 YENEEA. The CDR3 is 15 amino acids.

The CDR3 here is CASSYGSSYNEQFF. The rearrangement uses TRBV6-2 or TRBV6-3 and TRBJ2-1. Germline V gives CDR1 MNHEY, CDR2 SVGEGT. CDR3 length: 14 residues.

The rearrangement joins TRBV6-1 to TRBJ2-7; TCRdb proposes TRBD1, but this gene call is untestable without DNA. Germline CDR1 MNHNS, CDR2 SASEGT. The CDR3 is made up of 16 amino acids. This CDR3 is CASSTDSDVVWYEQYF.

This chain links TRBV9 with TRBJ1-1. Looked up from germline, CDR1 is SGDLS and CDR2 is YYNGEE. The CDR3 consists of 15 residues. This CDR3 is CASSVGGGLETEAFF.